The sequence of this T cell receptor beta chain was determined in a study of Ad26.COV2.S vaccination and SARS-CoV-2 variants (dated by TCRdb to about 2021). As for the study more broadly: TCRbeta repertoire sequencing served as the tool for gauging how specific and how broad the SARS-CoV-2-reactive T cell receptors were following Ad26.COV2.S vaccination. A total of roughly 32 samples were included in the TCR-sequenced set, comprising some 20 Ad26.COV2.S vaccine recipients, 5 placebo recipients and 8 SARS-CoV-2 convalescent individuals. Study-wide findings and limitations: Spike-specific TCR breadth was higher in Ad26.COV2.S recipients than in placebo recipients (P = 0.0014). Vaccine and placebo recipients had comparable non-spike TCR breadth, which fits with the vaccine containing only spike. After vaccination, substantial breadth of spike-specific CD8+ and CD4+ T cell responses was reported. The authors noted that the TCR breadth and depth analyses may have underestimated total T cell responses.

Inclusive of the bounding cysteine and phenylalanine, the CDR3 is 17 residues long. Kept here is only the CDR3 DNA, which spans 51 bases and is read in frame from base 1. Here V drops 1 base and J drops 5 bases, and the junction holds 5 bases not matched to any gene. CDR1 and CDR2, per the germline V gene, are SGHVS and FQNEAQ. Details on this clone: What antigen it recognizes has not been identified. No per-base quality is available; no much larger clone lies one base away.

The immunoSEQ Assay was the method used to sequence TCRbeta CDR3 regions. After extraction, genomic DNA underwent amplification by bias-controlled multiplex PCR, followed by high-throughput sequencing. Per the source publication's procedure: To quantify the absolute abundance of each unique TCRbeta CDR3 region, sequences were collapsed and filtered. T cell fraction was estimated by normalization of TCRbeta template counts to usable DNA, with usable DNA being measured through amplification of reference genes present in all nucleated cells. Repertoire TCRs were annotated as SARS-CoV-2-specific by exact matching of V gene, CDR3 amino acid sequence and J gene to a known reactive TCR set. The reference SARS-CoV-2 TCR set was obtained from MIRA and was filtered for enrichment in COVID-19-positive ImmuneCODE repertoires, whereby public or cross-reactive TCRs were removed. Using the MIRA antigens, annotated TCRs were further analysed by specific ORF or by position within an ORF. Breadth was defined as the number of annotated unique rearrangements divided by the total number of unique productive rearrangements, and depth was defined as the summed frequency of the annotated unique rearrangements. Two-sided Wilcoxon rank-sum tests were used to compare TCR breadth between groups. TCRdb carries this immuneACCESS record with in-frame sequences only. Its versions omit some clonotypes, under half of them owing to an unresolved V gene in the studies checked, with the rest unexplained. That table gives V, J and clone size, and the DNA gave D and trimming. Here the sample has roughly 92,000 clones; 82% occur a single time. The ten largest clonotypes hold about 16% of the sample.

The sample's time point label, decoded: individuals recovered from natural SARS-CoV-2 infection. This sample comprised peripheral blood, obtained after recovery from COVID-19. This receptor was taken from a human donor who had recovered from COVID-19. The sequence is built from TRBV7-8 and TRBJ2-2; TRBD2 lines up with 12 middle nucleotides. The DNA sequence is as follows: TGTGCCAGCAGCTTAGTGGCGACTAGCGGGAGTACCGGGGAGCTGTTTTTT. Its product reads: CASSLVATSGSTGELFF. Extended through the reference TRBV7-8 and TRBJ2-2 proteins, this CDR3 yields the full variable domain: GAGVSQSPRYKVAKRGQDVALRCDPISGHVSLFWYQQALGQGPEFLTYFQNEAQLDKSGLPSDRFFAERPEGSVSTLKIQRTQQEDSAVYLCASSLVATSGSTGELFFGEGSRLTVL.